One and the same sample provided the 2 T cell receptor beta chains below, sequenced in a study of T cell responses to AZD1222 COVID-19 vaccine. Generated by immunoSEQ multiplex PCR, the TCRdb table keeps only in-frame clones and is missing some. Here the sample spans under 150,000 clones, about 90% being singletons. The material was peripheral blood, obtained on day 0 of AZD1222 vaccination. The source is an adult in good health.

The rearrangement joins TRBV5-1 to TRBJ1-1; TRBD1 is a possible D gene (5 bases). Germline CDR1 SGHRS, CDR2 YFSETQ. Trimming cost V 4 bases and J 0 bases, with 19 bases left between them. CDR3 size: 17 residues. The CDR3 reads CASSDGNGGAMNTEAFF. The CDR3 DNA reads TGCGCCAGCAGCGACGGGAATGGGGGAGCTATGAACACTGAAGCTTTCTTT.

The V and J genes are TRBV11-2 and TRBJ1-2, with D tentatively TRBD1 (6 bases). With 2 bases removed from V and 7 bases from J, the gap between germline ends came to 17 bases. Germline V lookup: CDR1 SGHAT, CDR2 FQNNGV. The CDR3 extends over 15 amino acids. In DNA form, the CDR3 reads TGTGCCAGCAGCTTACTTAGAACGGACAGACCTGGCTACACCTTC. Amino acids: CASSLLRTDRPGYTF.